These 27 T cell receptor beta chains were sequenced from one sample in a study of T cells in women clearing cervical HPV infection. Measured with immunoSEQ multiplex PCR; TCRdb has only the in-frame clones, and not every one. The sample includes tens of thousands of clones. The material sequenced was blood buffy coat. The receptors come from a woman between 18 and 70 years old with a cervical HPV16 infection that either progressed to CIN3+ or cleared (not recorded which).

As concerns this clone: With the read ending 3 residues before the CDR3 end, the germline J gene is used to fill in that end. V and J are TRBV2 and TRBJ1-1; D gene ambiguous. In germline, CDR1 is SNHLY, CDR2 FYNNEI. This CDR3 comprises 16 residues. Trimming removed 4 bases from V and 0 bases from J, with 15 bases in between. The CDR3 bases that were read are TGTGCCAGCAGTGTGTACTCACAGCCTGTGAACACTGAA. It translates to CASSVYSQPVNTE. The full CDR3 protein reads CASSVYSQPVNTEAFF.

The CDR3 DNA, read in part, is TGTGCCAGCAGCACAGGGGGCGAG. Translated: CASSTGGE. The CDR3 in its entirety is CASSTGGEQYF. The gene calls are TRBV28 and TRBJ2-7, with 8 bases matching TRBD1. The read falls 3 residues short of the CDR3 end, and the missing part is taken from the germline J gene. The V segment lost 6 bases and the J segment 6 bases; nucleotides outside the gene matches: 1. The CDR3 contains 11 residues. From germline, CDR1 is MDHEN and CDR2 SYDVKM.

Note on this clone: The read comes to an end 3 residues before the CDR3 does, leaving the germline J gene to fill in the end. The chain joins TRBV10-3 to TRBJ2-7, with TRBD2 matching over 12 bases. The trim removed 5 bases at V and 6 bases at J, leaving 11 bases unmatched. This CDR3 comprises 16 residues. The germline CDR1 and CDR2 sequences are ENHRY and SYGVKD. CDR3 bases read: TGTGCCATCAGTAGCGGCCTAGCGGGGGGGGGAGGCGAG. Encoded protein: CAISSGLAGGGGE. The entire CDR3 reads CAISSGLAGGGGEQYF.

Turning to this clone: The read finishes 3 residues shy of the CDR3 end, and the germline J gene is used to complete it. V gene TRBV20-1 combines with J gene TRBJ1-1; 8 bases fit TRBD1. This CDR3 is 13 amino acids long. Germline V CDR1 and CDR2: DFQATT, SNEGSKA (reference sequence). The trim removed 4 bases at V and 5 bases at J, leaving 6 bases unmatched. CDR3 bases read: TGCAGTGCTATACAGGGGGTGAGGACTGAA. It specifies CSAIQGVRTE. The whole CDR3 protein reads CSAIQGVRTEAFF.

Comment on this clone: The read terminates 3 residues before the CDR3 end, so the remaining end is supplied by the germline J gene. V gene TRBV7-8 combines with J gene TRBJ2-1, with a tentative D call TRBD1 (5 bases). Germline V gene lookup returns CDR1 SGHVS and CDR2 FQNEAQ. This CDR3 region has 15 residues. V gave up 8 bases and J gave up 1 base, with 15 bases separating them. The CDR3 spells CASAPPDKSYNEQFF. CDR3 DNA, as far as it was read: TGTGCCAGCGCCCCCCCGGACAAGTCCTACAATGAG. Full variable domain (rest looked up from reference TRBV7-8 and TRBJ2-1): GAGVSQSPRYKVAKRGQDVALRCDPISGHVSLFWYQQALGQGPEFLTYFQNEAQLDKSGLPSDRFFAERPEGSVSTLKIQRTQQEDSAVYLCASAPPDKSYNEQFFGPGTRLTVL.

On this clone: The CDR3 is cut off 3 residues early in the read; its end comes from the germline J gene. The V gene is TRBV5-1, the J gene TRBJ2-5; 11 bases map to TRBD1. J gave up 2 bases and V 4 bases, and 4 bases lay outside the gene matches. This CDR3 is 15 amino acids long. CDR1 and CDR2 (germline): SGHRS, YFSETQ. The sequenced CDR3 bases are TGCGCCAGCAGCATAGGGGACAGGGGGCAAGAGACC. Residues: CASSIGDRGQET. The full CDR3 reads CASSIGDRGQETQYF.

As for this clone: The CDR3 end falls 3 residues outside the read, so it is completed with the germline J gene. The chain links TRBV29-1 to TRBJ2-3; no firm D call. Trimming left V 3 bases short and J 3 bases short, with 10 bases between. Germline V gene data show CDR1 as SQVTM and CDR2 as ANQGSEA. The CDR3 length is 13 residues. CDR3 amino acids: CSVEGYSTDTQYF. CDR3 bases read: TGCAGCGTTGAGGGCTATTCTACAGATACG.

Points on this clone: The sequenced fragment ends 3 residues before the CDR3 boundary, so the rest is inferred from the germline J gene. The chain uses TRBV29-1 and TRBJ1-1; D gene uncertain. V gave up 1 base and J gave up 3 bases, with 6 bases separating them. This CDR3 is built from 12 residues. Per germline, CDR1 SQVTM and CDR2 ANQGSEA. CDR3 in amino acids: CSVEGLDTEAFF. The sequenced part of the CDR3 DNA is TGCAGCGTTGAAGGTCTTGACACTGAA.

With regard to this clone: The CDR3 end lies 3 residues beyond the end of the read and is filled in from the germline J gene. The chain carries TRBV18 and TRBJ2-1, with 10 bases lining up with TRBD2. The trim removed 6 bases at V and 4 bases at J, leaving 6 bases unmatched. In germline, CDR1 is KGHSH, CDR2 LQKENI. This CDR3 spans 15 amino acids. CDR3 DNA, as far as it was read: TGTGCCAGCTCCCAACTAGCGGGGAAATACAATGAG. Its translation: CASSQLAGKYNE. The whole CDR3 region reads CASSQLAGKYNEQFF.

Of note for this clone: Coverage ceases 3 residues before the CDR3 finishes, and the germline J gene fills in the end. The chain links TRBV10-3 to TRBJ1-1; D perhaps matches TRBD1 (5 bases). There are 13 residues in the CDR3. In germline, CDR1 is ENHRY, CDR2 SYGVKD. V lost 6 bases and J lost 1, with 9 bases in between. CDR3 DNA (partial): TGTGCCATCAGCCCCGGGGGGAACACTGAA. Encoded protein: CAISPGGNTE. Given in full, the CDR3 is CAISPGGNTEAFF.

As concerns this clone: The read comes to an end 3 residues before the CDR3 does, leaving the germline J gene to fill in the end. The rearrangement uses TRBV6-2 or TRBV6-3 and TRBJ2-7; TRBD1 is a possible D gene (5 bases). Germline V lookup: CDR1 MNHEY, CDR2 SVGEGT. The CDR3 length is 15 residues. Between the trimmed V and J ends, which lost 2 bases and 1 base, there was a span of 12 bases. Partial CDR3 DNA: TGTGCCAGCAGTTACCGAGCCACAGGTTCCTACGAG. Its translation is CASSYRATGSYE. The whole CDR3 reads CASSYRATGSYEQYF.

Details on this clone: The read finishes 3 residues shy of the CDR3 end, and the germline J gene is used to complete it. V and J are TRBV5-1 and TRBJ2-3, with D uncertain. V lost 4 bases to trimming and J lost 2 bases, with 14 bases between them. CDR1 is SGHRS, CDR2 YFSETQ, per germline. The CDR3 contains 15 residues. The CDR3 loop is CASSTSTPDTDTQYF. The sequenced CDR3 bases are TGCGCCAGCAGCACCTCGACACCAGACACAGATACG.

With regard to this clone: The CDR3 extends 3 residues past the end of the read, so its final part is completed from the germline J gene. The chain couples TRBV6-2 or TRBV6-3 to TRBJ1-5, with 9 bases aligning to TRBD1. The V and J ends lost 7 bases and 7 bases, in that order; junction bases with no gene match: 14. Germline lookup yields CDR1 MNHEY and CDR2 SVGEGT. There are 16 residues in the CDR3. CDR3: CASTTPSGTGNQPQHF. The sequenced part of the CDR3 DNA is TGTGCCAGCACGACACCCTCCGGGACAGGGAACCAGCCC.

CDR3 sequence: CSVAQGLDTQYF. The part of the CDR3 DNA that was read is TGCAGCGTTGCACAGGGGTTGGATACG. This chain joins TRBV29-1 and TRBJ2-3, with 7 bases lining up with TRBD1. The read terminates 3 residues ahead of where the CDR3 ends, so the germline J gene completes it. This CDR3 comprises 12 residues. Germline V gives CDR1 SQVTM, CDR2 ANQGSEA. J lost 6 bases, V lost 4 bases, and 4 bases had no gene match.

In the case of this clone: The CDR3 goes on 3 residues after the read ends, and that part is filled in from the germline J gene. The chain is built from TRBV11-1 and TRBJ1-2; TRBD1 matches 7 bases. The CDR3 sequence is 11 residues long. CDR1 and CDR2 (germline): SGHAT, FQDESV (reference sequence). CDR3: CASSTGVRYTF. The covered CDR3 bases are TGTGCCAGCAGCACAGGGGTACGC.

About this clone: The missing CDR3 end, 3 residues past where the read stops, is filled in from the germline J gene. J is TRBJ2-3 and V is TRBV14, with a possible D match to TRBD1 (6 bases). The CDR3 extends over 16 amino acids. Germline lookup yields CDR1 SGHDN and CDR2 FVKESK. Deletions cut 2 bases from V and 2 bases from J, with 14 bases between. The CDR3 here is CASSQLQGLYTDTQYF. The sequenced part of the CDR3 DNA is TGTGCCAGCAGCCAACTCCAGGGGCTATACACAGATACG.

Concerning this clone: The CDR3 extends 3 residues past the end of the read, so its final part is completed from the germline J gene. The rearrangement links TRBV11-3 to TRBJ2-7; D gene ambiguous. Trimming removed 5 bases from V and 3 bases from J, with 14 bases in between. Germline values: CDR1 SGHNT, CDR2 YENEEA. CDR3 length equals 14 residues. The DNA read from the CDR3 is TGTGCCAGCAGCCCTAGTCAGAACTTCTACGAG. It encodes CASSPSQNFYE. The full CDR3 sequence reads CASSPSQNFYEQYF.

Concerning this clone itself: With the read ending 3 residues before the CDR3 end, the germline J gene is used to fill in that end. V and J are TRBV18 and TRBJ1-1; the D gene is possibly TRBD1 (5 bases). The CDR3 has 14 residues. CDR1 and CDR2 (germline): KGHSH, LQKENI. With 2 bases removed from V and 6 bases from J, the gap between germline ends came to 13 bases. Partial CDR3 DNA: TGTGCCAGCTCACCAAAGGAGAGGGGTGCTGAA. The encoded protein is CASSPKERGAE. The whole CDR3 protein reads CASSPKERGAEAFF.

Details on this clone: The missing CDR3 end, 3 residues past where the read stops, is filled in from the germline J gene. This rearrangement joins TRBV5-6 to TRBJ2-7, with 7 bases identical to TRBD1. Trimming took 3 bases from V and 2 from J; bases not matched to a gene: 2. The germline CDR1 and CDR2 sequences are SGHDT and YYEEEE. The CDR3 totals 13 residues. The covered CDR3 bases are TGTGCCAGCAGCTCCGGGACAGCCTACGAG. Translated: CASSSGTAYE. In full, the CDR3 is CASSSGTAYEQYF.

As to this clone: The read ends 3 residues shy of where the CDR3 ends; the end is completed using the germline J gene. The chain joins TRBV20-1 to TRBJ1-2; D may be TRBD1 (6 bases). CDR1 is DFQATT and CDR2 is SNEGSKA in the germline V gene (reference sequence). This CDR3 has 12 residues. CDR3 loop: CSATDRLGGYTF. CDR3 bases read: TGCAGTGCGACCGACAGGCTGGGGGGC.

As concerns this clone: Coverage ceases 3 residues before the CDR3 finishes, and the germline J gene fills in the end. This chain links TRBV19 with TRBJ2-3, with no clear D. Trimming shortened V by 6 bases and J by 4 bases, and 17 bases separated the two germline ends. CDR1 LNHDA and CDR2 SQIVND come from the germline V gene (reference sequence). There are 15 residues in the CDR3. The sequenced part of the CDR3 DNA is TGTGCCAGTAGCAGGAAGGGCCAAGAAGCAGATACG. This codes for CASSRKGQEADT. The full CDR3 sequence reads CASSRKGQEADTQYF.

To note about this clone: The read terminates 3 residues ahead of where the CDR3 ends, so the germline J gene completes it. The chain uses TRBV5-1 and TRBJ1-1; the D gene is possibly TRBD1 (6 bases). Germline V gene sequence: CDR1 SGHRS, CDR2 YFSETQ. V was cut by 6 bases and J by 6 bases, with 21 bases left in between. The CDR3 extends over 15 amino acids. CDR3 bases read: TGCGCCAGCACCCGTACAACAGGGATAGGGGCTGAA. It codes for CASTRTTGIGAE. The full CDR3 protein is CASTRTTGIGAEAFF.

Turning to this clone: With the read ending 3 residues before the CDR3 end, the germline J gene is used to fill in that end. The chain couples TRBV10-3 to TRBJ2-6; D is perhaps TRBD1 (5 bases). Trimming removed 6 bases at V and 0 bases at J, with 15 bases between. Per germline, CDR1 ENHRY and CDR2 SYGVKD. This CDR3 spans 17 amino acids. CDR3 loop: CAISHTDSFSGANVLTF. The sequenced CDR3 bases are TGTGCCATCAGCCATACCGACAGCTTCTCTGGGGCCAACGTC.

In regard to this clone: The read halts 3 residues ahead of the CDR3 end, with the missing end drawn from the germline J gene. The chain employs TRBV5-1 and TRBJ2-2; D not resolved. Germline loops: CDR1 SGHRS, CDR2 YFSETQ. This CDR3 is built from 14 residues. V gave up 0 bases and J gave up 5 bases, with 8 bases separating them. The CDR3: CASSLVSGTGELFF. Incomplete CDR3 DNA: TGCGCCAGCAGCTTGGTATCAGGTACCGGGGAG.

On this clone itself: With the read ending 3 residues before the CDR3 end, the germline J gene is used to fill in that end. The rearrangement links TRBV2 to TRBJ1-6, with 8 nucleotides matching TRBD1. The CDR3 covers 12 residues. V shed 7 bases, J shed 7 bases, and the junction held 0 bases outside the gene matches. The V gene's germline CDR1 is SNHLY and CDR2 FYNNEI. CDR3 amino acids: CASNRGNSPLHF. The sequenced part of the CDR3 DNA is TGTGCCAGCAACAGGGGGAATTCACCC.

For this clone: The read ends 3 residues shy of where the CDR3 ends; the end is completed using the germline J gene. The rearrangement joins TRBV20-1 to TRBJ2-7; D assignment may be TRBD1 or TRBD2 (7 bases each). The germline gives CDR1 DFQATT, CDR2 SNEGSKA (reference sequence). CDR3 length equals 15 residues. V shed 0 bases and J shed 2 bases, with 14 bases lying between them. The CDR3 DNA, read in part, is TGCAGTGCTAGAGATGAGCGGGACAGACCCTACGAG. Translated, it gives CSARDERDRPYE. The CDR3 as a whole reads CSARDERDRPYEQYF.

About this clone: With the read ending 3 residues before the CDR3 end, the germline J gene is used to fill in that end. V is TRBV5-1 and J is TRBJ1-5; 10 bases agree with TRBD1. The CDR3 loop spans 14 amino acids. Germline values: CDR1 SGHRS, CDR2 YFSETQ. Trimming cost V 0 bases and J 6 bases; bases outside gene matches: 0. The covered CDR3 bases are TGCGCCAGCAGCTTGGGACAGGGGGCTCAGCCC. Its translation is CASSLGQGAQP. The entire CDR3 is CASSLGQGAQPQHF.